What follows are 22 T cell receptor beta chains derived from one specimen sequenced in a study of OX40 agonist ivuxolimab in advanced cancers. Sequencing was performed with immunoSEQ multiplex PCR; in TCRdb, only in-frame clones are kept and a portion is missing. Here the sample spans under 15,000 clones, 65% to 80% being singletons. This specimen was CD4+ or CD8+ T cells sorted from blood, taken in a trial of the OX40 agonist ivuxolimab. These receptor sequences come from an adult with an advanced solid tumor such as melanoma, head and neck, liver or kidney cancer.

The chain couples TRBV6-6 to TRBJ2-7; 8 nucleotides match TRBD1. There are 15 residues in the CDR3. Germline lookup yields CDR1 MNHNY and CDR2 SVGAGI (reference sequence). Trimming at V came to 0 bases and at J to 7 bases, leaving 8 bases not matched to a gene. The CDR3 region is CASSYSVTGASEQYF. CDR3 bases: TGTGCCAGCAGTTACTCGGTGACAGGGGCATCTGAGCAGTACTTC.

This rearrangement joins TRBV6-5 to TRBJ2-3, with 9 nucleotides matching TRBD1. Trimming at V came to 0 bases and at J to 5 bases, leaving 3 bases not matched to a gene. Germline-derived CDR1 and CDR2 are MNHEY and SVGAGI. CDR3 length equals 15 residues. The chain's CDR3 is CASSYSQGAKDTQYF. In DNA form, the CDR3 reads TGTGCCAGCAGTTACTCACAGGGGGCAAAAGATACGCAGTATTTT.

V gene TRBV7-9 combines with J gene TRBJ2-2, with D unclear. This CDR3 region has 13 residues. The V end lost 1 base, the J end lost 6 bases, and 6 bases lay between the germline ends. CDR1 and CDR2 (germline): SEHNR, FQNEAQ (reference sequence). The CDR3 bases are TGTGCCAGCAGCTTAGGCAAGGCCGGGGAGCTGTTTTTT. Amino acid sequence: CASSLGKAGELFF.

The rearrangement joins TRBV13 to TRBJ1-2; D possibly corresponds to TRBD1 (5 bases). The V and J ends lost 5 bases and 4 bases respectively, with 17 bases between them. Germline V gene data show CDR1 as PRHDT and CDR2 as FYEKMQ (reference sequence). The CDR3 contains 15 residues. Here the CDR3 DNA reads TGTGCCAGCAGCAACCGGGACCCAAGGAGCTATGGCTACACCTTC. The encoded protein is CASSNRDPRSYGYTF.

The V call is TRBV5-5, the J call TRBJ2-7; perhaps TRBD1 as D (6 bases). The CDR3 runs 15 residues. Germline V gene lookup returns CDR1 SGHKS and CDR2 YYEKEE (reference sequence). Trimming took off 0 bases at V and 0 bases at J, with 10 bases between the two ends. CDR3 sequence reads: CASSLEAGASYEQYF. DNA for the CDR3: TGTGCCAGCAGCTTGGAAGCAGGGGCCTCCTACGAGCAGTACTTC. The full variable domain, completed using reference TRBV5-5 and TRBJ2-7, is DAGVTQSPTHLIKTRGQQVTLRCSPISGHKSVSWYQQVLGQGPQFIFQYYEKEERGRGNFPDRFSARQFPNYSSELNVNALLLGDSALYLCASSLEAGASYEQYFGPGTRLTVT.

The chain is built from TRBV7-9 and TRBJ1-4; TRBD1 might be the D (6 bases). The CDR3 consists of 15 residues. The V gene's germline CDR1 is SEHNR and CDR2 FQNEAQ (reference sequence). The V end was cut by 4 bases, the J end by 10 bases, with 19 bases between. CDR3 residues: CASSSGYRDQGKLFF. As DNA, the CDR3 is TGTGCCAGCAGCTCCGGCTACAGGGATCAGGGAAAACTGTTTTTT.

This chain connects TRBV28 to TRBJ2-5; possibly TRBD1 for D (6 bases). The CDR3 contains 15 residues. Germline loops: CDR1 MDHEN, CDR2 SYDVKM. Trimming shortened V by 6 bases and J by 1 base, and 15 bases separated the two germline ends. DNA for the CDR3: TGTGCCAGCAGAAAACGGGACATCCTCCAAGAGACCCAGTACTTC. This encodes CASRKRDILQETQYF.

The rearrangement joins TRBV29-1 to TRBJ2-5; D is uncertain. CDR3 length: 13 amino acids. Germline CDR1 is SQVTM and CDR2 is ANQGSEA. Trimming left V 4 bases short and J 0 bases short, with 9 bases between. DNA for the CDR3: TGCAGCGTTGTTGGGGTGTACCAAGAGACCCAGTACTTC. Protein: CSVVGVYQETQYF.

The chain is built from TRBV19 and TRBJ2-7; 7 positions match TRBD1. The V gene's germline CDR1 is LNHDA and CDR2 SQIVND (reference sequence). After removal of 6 bases from V and 5 bases from J, the junction contained 10 bases not matched to a gene. The CDR3 is made up of 14 amino acids. In nucleotides, the CDR3 is TGTGCCAGTAGCCTCCGACAGGGTTTGGACGAGCAGTACTTC. Translating gives CASSLRQGLDEQYF.

The V and J genes are TRBV4-3 and TRBJ1-2; TRBD1 might be the D (5 bases). The germline gives CDR1 LGHNA, CDR2 YSLEER. Trimming took 0 bases from V and 5 from J, leaving 16 bases between them. This CDR3 contains 16 residues. The CDR3 DNA reads TGCGCCAGCAGCCAAGATCCGGGGGGGAACTCATATGGCTACACCTTC. Protein: CASSQDPGGNSYGYTF.

This clone was seen a few times. The chain carries TRBV28 and TRBJ2-2, with a possible D match to TRBD1 (6 bases). Between the trimmed V and J ends, which lost 7 bases and 0 bases, there was a span of 12 bases. This CDR3 has 15 amino acids. Per the germline V gene, CDR1 is MDHEN and CDR2 is SYDVKM. The CDR3: CASKLGTTNTGELFF. In DNA form, the CDR3 reads TGTGCCAGCAAATTAGGGACAACGAACACCGGGGAGCTGTTTTTT.

The V call is TRBV6-1, the J call TRBJ2-1, with 15 bases aligning to TRBD2. CDR3 length: 13 residues. V lost 11 bases to trimming and J lost 9 bases; unmatched junction nucleotides: 5. In germline, CDR1 is MNHNS, CDR2 SASEGT. The CDR3 loop is CAGTSGGWGEQFF. The DNA of the CDR3 is TGTGCCGGGACTAGCGGGGGGTGGGGTGAGCAGTTCTTC.

There are a few counts of this clone. This chain links TRBV7-8 with TRBJ2-2; no reliable D call. The CDR3 contains 12 residues. Trimming cost V 1 base and J 6 bases, with 3 bases left between them. Germline V gives CDR1 SGHVS, CDR2 FQNEAQ. The CDR3 here is CASSLVPGELFF. The CDR3 region has the DNA TGTGCCAGCAGCTTAGTCCCCGGGGAGCTGTTTTTT.

The gene calls are TRBV7-6 and TRBJ1-5; a weak D match, TRBD1 (5 bases). V was pared by 5 bases and J by 2 bases, with 13 bases between. Germline V lookup: CDR1 SGHVS, CDR2 FNYEAQ. The CDR3 covers 15 residues. CDR3: CASSAGYGGNQPQHF. As DNA, the CDR3 is TGTGCCAGCAGCGCAGGGTACGGGGGCAATCAGCCCCAGCATTTT.

The chain carries TRBV28 and TRBJ1-3; no reliable D call. Germline values: CDR1 MDHEN, CDR2 SYDVKM. V was pared by 6 bases and J by 0 bases, with 12 bases between. The CDR3 has 15 residues. The DNA of the CDR3 is TGTGCCAGCAGCTCCATACTGTCCTCTGGAAACACCATATATTTT. The encoded protein is CASSSILSSGNTIYF.

The chain is built from TRBV12-5 and TRBJ2-3, with D tentatively TRBD2 (5 bases). V lost 3 bases and J lost 1, with 11 bases in between. This CDR3 comprises 15 residues. CDR1 is LGHNT and CDR2 is FRNRAP in the germline V gene. CDR3 DNA sequence: TGTGCTAGTGGTTTAGGAGGACTCCGCACAGATACGCAGTATTTT. Translated: CASGLGGLRTDTQYF.

This rearrangement joins TRBV28 to TRBJ2-7; 9 nucleotides align to TRBD1. Trimming cost V 5 bases and J 0 bases; bases outside gene matches: 5. There are 15 residues in the CDR3. Germline CDR1 MDHEN, CDR2 SYDVKM. This chain's CDR3 is CASSPIQGASYEQYF. For the CDR3, the DNA is TGTGCCAGCAGTCCCATACAGGGGGCCTCCTACGAGCAGTACTTC. The full variable domain, in which reference TRBV28 and TRBJ2-7 provide the parts outside the CDR3, is DVKVTQSSRYLVKRTGEKVFLECVQDMDHENMFWYRQDPGLGLRLIYFSYDVKMKEKGDIPEGYSVSREKKERFSLILESASTNQTSMYLCASSPIQGASYEQYFGPGTRLTVT.

The rearrangement links TRBV10-3 to TRBJ2-1, with TRBD2 matching over 9 bases. The J segment lost 8 bases and the V segment lost 3 bases, leaving 5 bases of the junction unmatched. Looked up from germline, CDR1 is ENHRY and CDR2 is SYGVKD. The CDR3 sequence is 14 residues long. The CDR3 DNA is TGTGCCATCAGTGACCTAGCGGGGCTAGATGAGCAGTTCTTC. It codes for CAISDLAGLDEQFF.

The CDR3 protein is CATSRVGLGQLYEQYF. CDR3 DNA: TGTGCCACCAGCAGAGTTGGCCTGGGACAACTATACGAGCAGTACTTC. The genes are TRBV15 and TRBJ2-7; the D gene is possibly TRBD1 (6 bases). This CDR3 is built from 16 residues. Germline loops: CDR1 LNHNV, CDR2 YYDKDF (reference sequence). Trimming removed 1 base from V and 4 bases from J, with 17 bases in between.

This clone is medium-sized by share. The rearrangement links TRBV7-9 to TRBJ2-3; 9 bases agree with TRBD2. This CDR3 spans 18 amino acids. The germline CDR1 and CDR2 sequences are SEHNR and FQNEAQ (reference sequence). The junction had 13 bases not matched to a gene; V was cut back by 5 bases and J by 1 base. CDR3 DNA: TGTGCCAGCAGCCCCGCGGTGTGGCTAGCGGGACGCACAGATACGCAGTATTTT. This gives the protein CASSPAVWLAGRTDTQYF.

The chain combines TRBV7-9 with TRBJ2-1; 9 bases are a match to TRBD2. J gave up 7 bases and V 5 bases, and 6 bases lay outside the gene matches. Germline V gene lookup returns CDR1 SEHNR and CDR2 FQNEAQ (reference sequence). The CDR3 is 14 amino acids. The CDR3 nucleotides are TGTGCCAGCAGCGCCCGACTAGCGGCGAATGAGCAGTTCTTC. Translated, it gives CASSARLAANEQFF.

This clone appeared a few times. This chain connects TRBV29-1 to TRBJ1-4; 9 positions agree with TRBD1. The CDR3 length is 14 residues. The V gene's germline CDR1 is SQVTM and CDR2 ANQGSEA. The ends lost 7 bases at V and 6 bases at J; junction bases unmatched: 9. CDR3 in DNA: TGCAGCGCCGGGAGGACAGGGGCGGATGAAAAACTGTTTTTT. It codes for CSAGRTGADEKLFF.